A selection of T cell receptor beta chains follows, all from one sample in a study of blood T cell repertoires in COVID-19. Profiling relied on immunoSEQ multiplex PCR, and the TCRdb table lists in-frame clones only, not all of them. The sample has tens of thousands of clones; about nine tenths are singletons. The sample was peripheral blood. Receptors were obtained from a human donor in a cohort sampled during active COVID-19. Each CDR3 is given with its conserved first and last residue. The D gene is left open where the match is weak. Clone size is shown for a subset of rows, as once, few, many or a class of expanded clone.

clone_size j_call d_call cdr3_length v_call cdr3_nt cdr3_aa
. TRBJ2-2 . 16 TRBV27 TGTGCCAGCAGTTTCTCTACAGGGCGAGGTACCGGGGAGCTGTTTTTT CASSFSTGRGTGELFF
. TRBJ2-5 TRBD1 14 TRBV19 TGTGCCAGTAGTACCCGACAGGGGGAAGAGACCCAGTACTTC CASSTRQGEETQYF
. TRBJ1-4 . 12 TRBV15 TGTGCCACCAGCAGTTTAAATGAAAAACTGTTTTTT CATSSLNEKLFF
. TRBJ2-1 TRBD2 15 TRBV9 TGTGCCAGCAGCCCACCTCCTAGCGGGAGCGATGAGCAGTTCTTC CASSPPPSGSDEQFF
. TRBJ2-5 . 14 TRBV5-1 TGCGCCAGCAGCTTCTCCCTCGGAGGGGAGACCCAGTACTTC CASSFSLGGETQYF
. TRBJ2-1 . 15 TRBV5-6 TGTGCCAGCAGCTTGTCCAGGACAGAGCTCAATGAGCAGTTCTTC CASSLSRTELNEQFF
. TRBJ1-1 . 15 TRBV6-5 TGTGCCAGCAGTAGCTTGGCGGTGCTGAACACTGAAGCTTTCTTT CASSSLAVLNTEAFF
. TRBJ2-5 TRBD2 18 TRBV7-9 TGTGCCAGCAGCTCCCGGACTAGCGGGAGGTCACTTCAAGAGACCCAGTACTTC CASSSRTSGRSLQETQYF
. TRBJ2-7 TRBD2 15 TRBV5-8 TGTGCCAGCAGCCGGAGACTAGCGACCCACTACGAGCAGTACTTC CASSRRLATHYEQYF
. TRBJ1-2 . 17 TRBV4-1 TGCGCCAGCAGCCAAGGCTCCCGGGACATTTTACCCTATGGCTACACCTTC CASSQGSRDILPYGYTF
. TRBJ2-7 TRBD2 19 TRBV5-5 TGTGCCAGCAGCCTATTGAACCTAGCGGGGGGGACCCCTCACTACGAGCAGTACTTC CASSLLNLAGGTPHYEQYF
once TRBJ2-1 TRBD1 14 TRBV2 TGTGCCAGCAGTGGGACAGGGTTCTTCAATGAGCAGTTCTTC CASSGTGFFNEQFF
. TRBJ2-7 . 13 TRBV2 TGTGCCAGCAGTGACCTTCTCTCCTACGAGCAGTACTTC CASSDLLSYEQYF
. TRBJ2-6 TRBD1 18 TRBV7-8 TGTGCCAGCAGCTTAGGCGGGCAGGGGGCTGGTGGGGCCAACGTCCTGACTTTC CASSLGGQGAGGANVLTF
. TRBJ2-1 . 13 TRBV15 TGTGCCACCAGCATATTTAGGGAGGTTGAGCAGTTCTTC CATSIFREVEQFF
. TRBJ2-3 . 15 TRBV5-4 TGTGCCAGCAGCTCCCCGACTAGTGGCCCAGATACGCAGTATTTT CASSSPTSGPDTQYF
. TRBJ2-7 TRBD1 15 TRBV10-3 TGTGCCATCAGTGTTATAGCCAGGGGGCTCTACGAGCAGTACTTC CAISVIARGLYEQYF
. TRBJ2-7 . 15 TRBV27 TGTGCCAGCAGTAACGGATTAGCGAGTAGTTACGAGCAGTACTTC CASSNGLASSYEQYF
. TRBJ1-5 . 14 TRBV3-1/TRBV3-2 TGTGCCAGCAGTCAACGGGGTAGCGGTCAGCCCCAGCATTTT CASSQRGSGQPQHF
. TRBJ1-2 TRBD1 16 TRBV7-9 TGTGCCAGCAGCTTAGACTCCGGGACAGGGGGCACTGGCTACACCTTC CASSLDSGTGGTGYTF
. TRBJ2-1 . 11 TRBV20-1 TGCAGTGGTGGATACAATGAGCGGCAGTTCTTC CSGGYNERQFF
once TRBJ1-4 . 10 TRBV3-1/TRBV3-2 TGTGCCAGCGGCAATGAAAAACTGTTTTTT CASGNEKLFF
. TRBJ2-1 . 14 TRBV5-1 TGCGCCAGCAGCTCCCGGCTAGCTTCGGATGAGCAGTTCTTC CASSSRLASDEQFF
. TRBJ2-2 . 13 TRBV18 TGTGCCAGCTCACGGGAGGAAACCGGGGAGCTGTTTTTT CASSREETGELFF
. TRBJ2-1 TRBD2 16 TRBV7-3 TGTGCCAGCAGTTCCAATAGCGGGGGGGCCGGTTATGAGCAGTTCTTC CASSSNSGGAGYEQFF
. TRBJ2-1 . 15 TRBV2 TGTGCCAGCAGCGTCGCGGGAAGGGTTTACAATGAGCAGTTCTTC CASSVAGRVYNEQFF
. TRBJ1-1 TRBD1 15 TRBV4-1 TGCGCCAGCAGCCAAATAGACAGGGTGAACACTGAAGCTTTCTTT CASSQIDRVNTEAFF
. TRBJ2-7 TRBD1 14 TRBV6-5 TGTGCCAGCGAGATTACAGGGGTCCGCTCCGAGCAGTACTTC CASEITGVRSEQYF
. TRBJ2-3 TRBD2 18 TRBV5-1 TGCGCCAGCAGCTCCGGACTAGCGGGGGGATCTAGCACAGATACGCAGTATTTT CASSSGLAGGSSTDTQYF
. TRBJ1-2 TRBD1 15 TRBV5-5 TGTGCCAGCAGCTTGGTGGGGACAGGGGACTATGGCTACACCTTC CASSLVGTGDYGYTF
. TRBJ2-7 . 11 TRBV6-7 TGTGCCAGCAGTTACCGGTACGAGCAGTACTTC CASSYRYEQYF
. TRBJ2-4 . 15 TRBV4-1 TGCGCCAGCAGCCAAGACTTCTTAGCCAAAAACATTCAGTACTTC CASSQDFLAKNIQYF
. TRBJ2-1 . 14 TRBV7-3 TGTGCCAGCAGCCTACCTGGAGGCTACAATGAGCAGTTCTTC CASSLPGGYNEQFF